This T cell receptor beta chain was recorded in a study of T cells in Graves' hyperthyroidism and ophthalmopathy. Study-wide results and limits: Blood also contained most expanded thyroid clonotypes above 0.001. Ophthalmopathy could be told apart from stable hyperthyroidism with a 13 V-J model.

RNA transcripts gave rise to amplified TCR beta CDR3 regions. With the HTBI primer set, the TCR CDR3 went through a first round of RT-PCR. Each CDR3 protein gets one entry after TCRdb re-called the multiplex PCR reads with MiXCR. The table shows fewer than 450,000 distinct CDR3 sequences, with around a sixth occurring only once. This clonotype turned up a few times. Its antigen is undetermined. Each 10 ml fresh peripheral blood draw supplied the PBMCs. The origin of this receptor is a man aged 18 to 30 with Graves' ophthalmopathy. Sequenced material: blood.

The CDR3 sequence is CASSPGQAHNYGYTF. DNA for the CDR3: TGCGCCAGCAGCCCAGGACAGGCGCATAACTATGGCTACACCTTC. J is TRBJ1-2 and V is TRBV5-1; TRBD1 agrees at 7 bases. There are 15 residues in the CDR3. V was pared by 4 bases and J by 1 base, with 7 bases of the junction left unmatched. Germline-derived CDR1 and CDR2 are SGHRS and YFSETQ.